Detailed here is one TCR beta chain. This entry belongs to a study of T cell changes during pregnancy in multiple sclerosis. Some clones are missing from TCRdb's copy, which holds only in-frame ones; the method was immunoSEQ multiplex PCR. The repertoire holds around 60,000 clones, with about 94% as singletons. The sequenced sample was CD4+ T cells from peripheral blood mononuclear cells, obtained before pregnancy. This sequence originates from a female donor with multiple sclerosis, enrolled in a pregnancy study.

The CDR3 DNA reads TGTGCCAGCAGCGAGACATTCTCGGGGTCTAGCACAGATACGCAGTATTTT. Its protein product is CASSETFSGSSTDTQYF. The chain links TRBV4-2 to TRBJ2-3; possibly TRBD2 for D (5 bases). Between the trimmed V and J ends, which lost 5 bases and 0 bases, there was a span of 18 bases. CDR3 size: 17 residues. Germline V gives CDR1 LGHNA, CDR2 YNFKEQ.